The 18 T cell receptor beta chains below were found in one sample sequenced in a study of molecular identifiers for immune sequencing clone quantification. TCRdb redid the calling of the PCR reads with MiXCR, one entry per CDR3 protein. The sample contains over 600,000 distinct CDR3 sequences, just under 20% of which appear only once. The sequenced material came from naive CD8+ T cells from blood, with Jurkat cell RNA spiked in. Subset denoted: FACS-sorted CD8+CD4-CCR7+CD45RA+ naive T cells. Every receptor here comes from a human donor in good health. Some libraries in this study had Jurkat cell RNA spiked in.

A note on this clonotype: Being one base from a much bigger clone, this may be a read error. V gene TRBV5-6 combines with J gene TRBJ2-5, with TRBD1 identical over 12 bases. The CDR3 contains 15 residues. From germline, CDR1 is SGHDT and CDR2 YYEEEE. In DNA form, the CDR3 reads TGTGCCGGCAGCTTGGGGACAGGGGGCTTGGAGACCCAGTACTTC. Its translation: CAGSLGTGGLETQYF.

The chain has TRBV6-2 or TRBV6-3 and TRBJ2-3, with 9 bases matching TRBD2. Trimming cost V 0 bases and J 8 bases; bases outside gene matches: 9. This CDR3 region has 16 residues. Germline V gene data show CDR1 as MNHEY and CDR2 as SVGEGT. In DNA form, the CDR3 reads TGTGCCAGCAGTTACTCGGGACTAGCATTATCGGTTACGCAGTATTTT. Its protein is CASSYSGLALSVTQYF.

This clonotype was counted a few times. The chain is built from TRBV7-9 and TRBJ2-7, with a weak D call TRBD1 (5 bases). Trimming cost V 4 bases and J 4 bases, with 17 bases left between them. This CDR3 region has 15 residues. Germline assignment: CDR1 SEHNR and CDR2 FQNEAQ (reference sequence). The CDR3 coding sequence is TGTGCCAGCAGCTCGATGCAGGGAAGTTTTTACGAGCAGTACTTC. This gives the protein CASSSMQGSFYEQYF. Combining the CDR3 with reference TRBV7-9 and TRBJ2-7 gives the whole variable domain DTGVSQNPRHKITKRGQNVTFRCDPISEHNRLYWYRQTLGQGPEFLTYFQNEAQLEKSRLLSDRFSAERPKGSFSTLEIQRTEQGDSAMYLCASSSMQGSFYEQYFGPGTRLTVT.

On this clonotype: A much bigger clone sits one base away, suggesting this may be a read error. The J gene is TRBJ1-1, the V gene TRBV11-2; unclear D gene. Germline CDR1 and CDR2: SGHAT and FQNNGV. The CDR3 totals 15 residues. CDR3 protein: CASNLEVRLNAEAFF. CDR3 nucleotides: TGTGCCAGCAACTTAGAAGTCAGACTGAACGCTGAAGCTTTCTTT.

The genes are TRBV20-1 and TRBJ2-2; D is unclear. The CDR3 has 15 residues. Trimming took off 1 base at V and 5 bases at J, with 14 bases between the two ends. CDR1 is DFQATT and CDR2 is SNEGSKA in the germline V gene (reference sequence). DNA for the CDR3: TGCAGTGCTAGAGGTCGCCCCCCCCGGACCGGGGAGCTGTTTTTT. Translating gives CSARGRPPRTGELFF.

Only a few counts were recorded for this clonotype. The chain has TRBV6-5 and TRBJ1-5; D gene uncertain. The CDR3 totals 17 residues. Per the germline V gene, CDR1 is MNHEY and CDR2 is SVGAGI. Trimming cost V 0 bases and J 0 bases, with 12 bases left between them. This chain's CDR3 is CASSYSVPGRSNQPQHF. In DNA, the CDR3 is TGTGCCAGCAGTTACTCGGTCCCAGGTCGTAGCAATCAGCCCCAGCATTTT.

The table lists this clonotype with a few counts. This chain joins TRBV6-6 and TRBJ2-1; TRBD1 aligns across 8 bases. Germline CDR1 reads MNHNY; CDR2 reads SVGAGI (reference sequence). The CDR3 covers 14 residues. V lost 6 bases and J lost 4; bases outside the gene matches: 5. The CDR3 sequence: CASSIRDRYNEQFF. The DNA for the CDR3 is TGTGCCAGCAGCATCCGGGACAGGTACAATGAGCAGTTCTTC.

This clonotype was recorded many times. CDR3 bases: TGCAGTGCTAGAGACTCGGGACTCCTGACGTACGAGCAGTACTTC. Protein: CSARDSGLLTYEQYF. The chain employs TRBV20-1 and TRBJ2-7, with D perhaps TRBD2 (6 bases). V lost 0 bases and J lost 4, with 16 bases in between. Germline V gene sequence: CDR1 DFQATT, CDR2 SNEGSKA (reference sequence). The CDR3 is 15 residues long.

This clonotype was observed many times. The chain has TRBV28 and TRBJ2-7; D gene uncertain. The CDR3 has 14 residues. Germline V gene sequence: CDR1 MDHEN, CDR2 SYDVKM. The V end was cut by 6 bases, the J end by 2 bases, with 14 bases between. In DNA form, the CDR3 reads TGTGCCAGCAGGCCCCTCTTGGCTGCCTACGAGCAGTACTTC. Encoded protein: CASRPLLAAYEQYF.

This clonotype was counted ten times or more. The chain combines TRBV12-3 or TRBV12-4 with TRBJ2-7, with 11 bases that match TRBD2. With V trimmed by 5 bases and J by 5 bases, 8 bases remained unmatched. There are 15 residues in the CDR3. In DNA, the CDR3 is TGTGCCAGCAGTGAAACTAGCGGGGGAGGCAACGAGCAGTACTTC. Encoded protein: CASSETSGGGNEQYF.

This clonotype was seen many times. Written as DNA, the CDR3 is TGCGCCAGCAGCCTGGGGGGTTCAGTAGGGGGCGATGAGCAGTTCTTC. Protein product: CASSLGGSVGGDEQFF. The chain carries TRBV4-3 and TRBJ2-1, with D perhaps TRBD1 (7 bases). The CDR3 runs 16 residues. The ends were cut back, 4 bases at V and 8 bases at J, with 21 bases in the middle. The germline CDR1 and CDR2 sequences are LGHNA and YSLEER.

This clonotype was detected ten times or more. The chain employs TRBV4-3 and TRBJ2-1; 7 bases align to TRBD2. With 1 base clipped from V and 2 bases from J, the junction kept 2 bases outside the gene matches. Germline CDR1 LGHNA, CDR2 YSLEER. CDR3 length: 15 residues. CDR3 in amino acids: CASSQVRGAYNEQFF. The CDR3, as DNA: TGCGCCAGCAGCCAAGTCCGGGGGGCCTACAATGAGCAGTTCTTC.

At least ten counts were recorded for this clonotype. This chain connects TRBV7-6 to TRBJ2-7; the match to TRBD2 covers 10 bases. Germline CDR1 reads SGHVS; CDR2 reads FNYEAQ. Germline trimming cut 3 bases from V and 5 bases from J; bases unmatched to any gene: 4. The CDR3 has 14 residues. CDR3 residues: CASSLASGGNEQYF. CDR3 sequence (DNA): TGTGCCAGCAGCTTGGCTAGCGGGGGAAACGAGCAGTACTTC.

On this clonotype: A clone one base away is much larger, so this may be a read error. This chain joins TRBV19 and TRBJ2-7; D may match TRBD1 or TRBD2 (5 bases each). Per the germline V gene, CDR1 is LNHDA and CDR2 is SQIVND (reference sequence). The CDR3 has 13 residues. This chain's CDR3 is CASSPGTPGEQHF. Here the CDR3 DNA reads TGTGCCAGTAGTCCGGGGACCCCAGGCGAGCAGCACTTC.

This clonotype has only a few counts. This chain uses TRBV2 with TRBJ2-3; the match to TRBD1 covers 9 bases. The CDR3 is 13 residues long. Germline assignment: CDR1 SNHLY and CDR2 FYNNEI. J gave up 2 bases and V 7 bases, and 1 base lay outside the gene matches. As DNA, the CDR3 is TGTGCCAGCATACAGGGGGCCACAGATACGCAGTATTTT. Its protein is CASIQGATDTQYF.

J is TRBJ2-7 and V is TRBV15; a weak D match, TRBD1 (6 bases). The V end lost 0 bases, the J end lost 2 bases, and 11 bases lay between the germline ends. Looked up from germline, CDR1 is LNHNV and CDR2 is YYDKDF (reference sequence). The CDR3 is 15 amino acids. The CDR3 DNA sequence: TGTGCCACCAGCAGAGAAGCACAGGGAACCTACGAGCAGTACTTC. It yields the protein CATSREAQGTYEQYF.

Comment on this clonotype: Just one base apart from a much larger clone, this may be a read error. The rearrangement joins TRBV3-1 to TRBJ1-4; D gene unclear. Germline CDR1 reads LGHDT; CDR2 reads YNNKEL (reference sequence). Trimming took 3 bases from V and 10 from J, leaving 18 bases between them. The CDR3 sequence is 15 residues long. CDR3 protein: CASSQTRLLEGKLFF. DNA for the CDR3: TGTGCCAGCAGCCAGACCAGGCTCTTGGAGGGAAAACTGTTTTTT.

This clonotype was picked up many times. Written as DNA, the CDR3 is TGTGCCAGCATGAAGCTGGGGGTGGGCACTGAAGCTTTCTTT. It is translated as CASMKLGVGTEAFF. The chain couples TRBV7-2 to TRBJ1-1, with D maybe TRBD1 (5 bases). This CDR3 comprises 14 residues. V was trimmed by 7 bases and J by 4 bases, leaving 16 bases between them. In germline, CDR1 is SGHTA, CDR2 FQGNSA.